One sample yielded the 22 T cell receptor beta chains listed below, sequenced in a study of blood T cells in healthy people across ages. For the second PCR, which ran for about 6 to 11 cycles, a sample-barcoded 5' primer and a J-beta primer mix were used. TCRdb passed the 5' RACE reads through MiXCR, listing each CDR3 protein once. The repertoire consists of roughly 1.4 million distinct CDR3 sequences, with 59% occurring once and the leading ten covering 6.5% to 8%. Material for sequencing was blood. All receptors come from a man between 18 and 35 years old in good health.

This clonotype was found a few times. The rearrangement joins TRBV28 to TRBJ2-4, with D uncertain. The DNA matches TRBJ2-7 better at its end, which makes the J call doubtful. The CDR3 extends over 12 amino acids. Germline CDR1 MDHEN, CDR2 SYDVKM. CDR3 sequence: CASSSQIYEQYF. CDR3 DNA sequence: TGTGCCAGCAGTTCCCAGATCTACGAGCAGTACTTC.

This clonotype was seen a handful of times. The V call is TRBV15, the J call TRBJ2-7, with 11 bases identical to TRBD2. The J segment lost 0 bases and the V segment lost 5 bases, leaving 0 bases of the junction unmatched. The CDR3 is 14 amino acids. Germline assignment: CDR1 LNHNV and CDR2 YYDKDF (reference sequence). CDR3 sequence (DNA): TGTGCCACCAGCCTAGCGGGAGGCTCCTACGAGCAGTACTTC. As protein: CATSLAGGSYEQYF.

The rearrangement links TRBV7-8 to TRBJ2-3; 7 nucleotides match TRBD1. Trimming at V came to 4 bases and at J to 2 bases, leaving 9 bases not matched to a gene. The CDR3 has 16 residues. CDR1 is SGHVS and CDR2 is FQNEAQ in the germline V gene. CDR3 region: CASSSGQGVFTDTQYF. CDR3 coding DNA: TGTGCCAGCAGCTCAGGGCAGGGGGTCTTCACAGATACGCAGTATTTT.

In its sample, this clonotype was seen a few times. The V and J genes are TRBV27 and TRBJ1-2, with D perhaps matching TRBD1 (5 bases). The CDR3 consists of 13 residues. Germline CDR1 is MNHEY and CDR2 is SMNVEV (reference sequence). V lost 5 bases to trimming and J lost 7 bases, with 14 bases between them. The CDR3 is CASSPLGGVGYTF. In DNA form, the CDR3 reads TGTGCCAGCAGTCCCCTAGGAGGGGTTGGCTACACCTTC.

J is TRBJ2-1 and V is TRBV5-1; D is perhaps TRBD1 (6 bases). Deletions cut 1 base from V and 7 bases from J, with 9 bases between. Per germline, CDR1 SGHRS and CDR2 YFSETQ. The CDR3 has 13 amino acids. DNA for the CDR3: TGCGCCAGCAGCTTGAAACAGGGTAATGAGCAGTTCTTC. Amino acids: CASSLKQGNEQFF.

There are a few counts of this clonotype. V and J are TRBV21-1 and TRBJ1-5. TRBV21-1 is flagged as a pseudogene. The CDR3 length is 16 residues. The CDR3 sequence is CARGQGPRAGNQPQHF. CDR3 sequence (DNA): TGTGCCAGGGGACAGGGCCCTCGCGCGGGCAATCAGCCCCAGCATTTT.

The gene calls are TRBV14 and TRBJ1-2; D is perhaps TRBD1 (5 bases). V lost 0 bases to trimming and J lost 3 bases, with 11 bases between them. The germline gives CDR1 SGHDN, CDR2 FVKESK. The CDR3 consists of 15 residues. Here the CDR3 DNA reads TGTGCCAGCAGCCAAGAAGGGGTTTCCTACTATGGCTACACCTTC. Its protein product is CASSQEGVSYYGYTF.

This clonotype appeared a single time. CDR3 amino acids: CASRGADYEQYF. The CDR3 nucleotides read TGTGCCAGCAGGGGGGCGGACTACGAGCAGTACTTC. The chain uses TRBV11-2 and TRBJ2-7, with D perhaps TRBD1 (6 bases). Per germline, CDR1 SGHAT and CDR2 FQNNGV. CDR3 length: 12 residues. The V gene lost 6 bases and the J gene lost 3 bases, with 9 bases spanning the gap. The variable domain in full, completed from reference TRBV11-2 and TRBJ2-7, reads EAGVAQSPRYKIIEKRQSVAFWCNPISGHATLYWYQQILGQGPKLLIQFQNNGVVDDSQLPKDRFSAERLKGVDSTLKIQPAKLEDSAVYLCASRGADYEQYFGPGTRLTVT.

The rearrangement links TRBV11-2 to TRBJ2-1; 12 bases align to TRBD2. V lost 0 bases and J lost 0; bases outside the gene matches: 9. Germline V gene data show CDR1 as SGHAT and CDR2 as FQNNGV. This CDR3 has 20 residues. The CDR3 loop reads CASSLELLAGGVSSYNEQFF. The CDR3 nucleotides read TGTGCCAGCAGCTTAGAGTTACTAGCGGGAGGCGTAAGCTCCTACAATGAGCAGTTCTTC.

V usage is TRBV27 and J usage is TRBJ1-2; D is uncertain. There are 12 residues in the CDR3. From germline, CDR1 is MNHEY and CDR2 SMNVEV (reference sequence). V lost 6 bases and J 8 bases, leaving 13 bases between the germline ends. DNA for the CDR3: TGTGCCAGCAGGAGCGGTCTAGGGGGCTACACCTTC. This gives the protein CASRSGLGGYTF.

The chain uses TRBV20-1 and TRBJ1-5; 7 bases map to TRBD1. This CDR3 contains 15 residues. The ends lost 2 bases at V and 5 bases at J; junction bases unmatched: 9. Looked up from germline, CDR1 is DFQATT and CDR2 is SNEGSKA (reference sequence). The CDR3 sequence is CSARRTGDLYQPQHF. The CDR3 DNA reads TGCAGTGCTAGAAGGACAGGCGACCTTTATCAGCCCCAGCATTTT.

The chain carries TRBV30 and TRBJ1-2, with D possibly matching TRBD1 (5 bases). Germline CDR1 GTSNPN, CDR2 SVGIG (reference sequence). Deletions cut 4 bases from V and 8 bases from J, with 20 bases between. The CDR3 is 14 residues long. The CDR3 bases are TGTGCCTGGACCCGAGTCTCCGGGACGGAAGGCTACACCTTC. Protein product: CAWTRVSGTEGYTF.

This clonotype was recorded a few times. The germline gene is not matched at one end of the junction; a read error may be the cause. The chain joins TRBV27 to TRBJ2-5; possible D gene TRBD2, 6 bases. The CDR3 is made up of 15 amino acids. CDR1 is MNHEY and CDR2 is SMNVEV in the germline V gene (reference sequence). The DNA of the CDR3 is TGTGCCAGCTCTGGGCTTTCTAGCGCCCAAGAGACTCAGTACTTC. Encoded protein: CASSGLSSAQETQYF.

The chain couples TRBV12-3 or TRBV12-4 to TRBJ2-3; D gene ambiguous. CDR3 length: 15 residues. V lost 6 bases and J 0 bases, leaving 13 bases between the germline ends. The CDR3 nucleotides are TGTGCCAGCAGGGCAACCCTCCCTAGCACAGATACGCAGTATTTT. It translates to CASRATLPSTDTQYF.

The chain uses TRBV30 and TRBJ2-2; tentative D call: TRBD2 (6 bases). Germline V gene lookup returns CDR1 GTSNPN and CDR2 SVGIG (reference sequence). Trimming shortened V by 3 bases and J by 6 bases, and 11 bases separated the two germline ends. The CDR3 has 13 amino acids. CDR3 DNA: TGTGCCTGGAGGGGAGGCCTCCCCGGGGAGCTGTTTTTT. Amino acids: CAWRGGLPGELFF.

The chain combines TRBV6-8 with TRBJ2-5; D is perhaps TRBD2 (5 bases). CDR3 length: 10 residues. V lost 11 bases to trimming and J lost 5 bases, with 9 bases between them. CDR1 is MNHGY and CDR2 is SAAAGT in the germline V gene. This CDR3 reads CALRRETQYF. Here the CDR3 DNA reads TGTGCCCTAAGGAGGGAGACCCAGTACTTC.

In DNA, the CDR3 is TGTGCCAGCAGCCAAGAGGGGACACGGTCGGGCCCCTACGAGCAGTACTTC. This codes for CASSQEGTRSGPYEQYF. This chain links TRBV3-1 with TRBJ2-5; TRBD1 is a possible D gene (6 bases). TRBJ2-7 matches the DNA end more closely, so the J call is doubtful. Germline CDR1 reads LGHDT; CDR2 reads YNNKEL (reference sequence). This CDR3 spans 17 amino acids.

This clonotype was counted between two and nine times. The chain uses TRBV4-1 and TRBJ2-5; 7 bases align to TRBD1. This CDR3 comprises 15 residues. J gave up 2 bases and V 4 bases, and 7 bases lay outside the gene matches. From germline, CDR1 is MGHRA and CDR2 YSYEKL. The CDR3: CASSPKGASQETQYF. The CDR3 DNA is TGCGCCAGCAGCCCAAAGGGGGCCTCTCAAGAGACCCAGTACTTC.

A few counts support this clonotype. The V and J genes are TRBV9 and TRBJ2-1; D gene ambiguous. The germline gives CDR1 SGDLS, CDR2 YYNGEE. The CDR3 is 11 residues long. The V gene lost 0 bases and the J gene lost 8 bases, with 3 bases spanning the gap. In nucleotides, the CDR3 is TGTGCCAGCAGCGTAGATCATGAGCAGTTCTTC. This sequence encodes CASSVDHEQFF. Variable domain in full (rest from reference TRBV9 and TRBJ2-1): DSGVTQTPKHLITATGQRVTLRCSPRSGDLSVYWYQQSLDQGLQFLIQYYNGEERAKGNILERFSAQQFPDLHSELNLSSLELGDSALYFCASSVDHEQFFGPGTRLTVL.

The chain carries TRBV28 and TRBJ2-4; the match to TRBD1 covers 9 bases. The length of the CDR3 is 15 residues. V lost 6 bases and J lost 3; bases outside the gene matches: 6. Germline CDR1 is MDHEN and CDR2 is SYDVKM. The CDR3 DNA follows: TGTGCCAGCAGGGAACAGGGGGCCGGCAAAAACATTCAGTACTTC. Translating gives CASREQGAGKNIQYF.

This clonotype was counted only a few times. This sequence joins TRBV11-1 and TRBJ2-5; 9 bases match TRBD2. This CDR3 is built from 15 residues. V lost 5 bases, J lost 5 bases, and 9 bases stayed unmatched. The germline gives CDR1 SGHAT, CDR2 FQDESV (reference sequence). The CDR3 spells CASSATSGVGETQYF. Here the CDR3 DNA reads TGTGCCAGCAGCGCGACTAGCGGAGTGGGGGAGACCCAGTACTTC.

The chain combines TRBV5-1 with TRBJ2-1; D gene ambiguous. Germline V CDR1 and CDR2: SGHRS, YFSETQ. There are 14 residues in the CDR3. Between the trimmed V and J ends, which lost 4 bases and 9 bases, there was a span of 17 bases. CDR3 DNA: TGCGCCAGCAGCCGTACGAGTGGGTTACCTGAGCAGTTCTTC. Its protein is CASSRTSGLPEQFF.